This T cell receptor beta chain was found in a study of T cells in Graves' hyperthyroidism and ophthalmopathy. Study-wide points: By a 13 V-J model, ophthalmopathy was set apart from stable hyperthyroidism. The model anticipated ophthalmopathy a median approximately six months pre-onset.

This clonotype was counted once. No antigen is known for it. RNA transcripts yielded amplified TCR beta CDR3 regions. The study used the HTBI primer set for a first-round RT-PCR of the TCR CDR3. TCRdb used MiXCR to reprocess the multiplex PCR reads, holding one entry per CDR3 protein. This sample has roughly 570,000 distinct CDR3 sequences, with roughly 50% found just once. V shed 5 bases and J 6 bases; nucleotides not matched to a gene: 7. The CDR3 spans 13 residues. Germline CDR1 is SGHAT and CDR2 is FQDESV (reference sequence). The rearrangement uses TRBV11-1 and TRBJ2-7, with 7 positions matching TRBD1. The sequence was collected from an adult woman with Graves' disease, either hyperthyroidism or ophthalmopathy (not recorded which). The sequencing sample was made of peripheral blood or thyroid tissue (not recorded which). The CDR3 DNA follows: TGTGCCAGCAGCCCTCGACAGGGTAGCGAGCAGTACTTC. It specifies CASSPRQGSEQYF.